This TCR beta chain was retrieved from a study of control samples from healthy donors and cancer patients. This table comes from immunoSEQ multiplex PCR, and its TCRdb copy is limited to in-frame clones, with some not included. The sample comprises 100,000 to 150,000 clones, around 92% of which are singletons, and almost 40% rests with the top ten. The CDR3 extends over 12 amino acids. Germline-derived CDR1 and CDR2 are SQVTM and ANQGSEA. Between the trimmed V and J ends, which lost 1 base and 2 bases, there was a span of 3 bases. The TCR originated in a man aged 50-60 years in good health. The sequenced material came from blood. V gene TRBV29-1 combines with J gene TRBJ2-1; D is uncertain. This CDR3 is CSVEAAYNEQFF. CDR3 nucleotide sequence: TGCAGCGTTGAAGCGGCCTACAATGAGCAGTTCTTC.